This T cell receptor beta chain was captured by sequencing in a study of blood T cell repertoires in COVID-19. J gave up 5 bases and V 2 bases, and 11 bases lay outside the gene matches. CDR1 is SGDLS, CDR2 YYNGEE, per germline. The CDR3 is made up of 16 amino acids. TCRdb keeps only in-frame clones here, not all; method: immunoSEQ multiplex PCR. Of some 180,000 clones listed, roughly 91% are singletons. Input material: peripheral blood. This chain joins TRBV9 and TRBJ2-7, with TRBD1 matching 9 bases. This receptor was taken from a man aged 50-60 years who had recovered from COVID-19. The CDR3 loop reads CASSVDPGQGNNEQYF. CDR3 DNA sequence: TGTGCCAGCAGCGTCGATCCGGGACAGGGCAACAACGAGCAGTACTTC.